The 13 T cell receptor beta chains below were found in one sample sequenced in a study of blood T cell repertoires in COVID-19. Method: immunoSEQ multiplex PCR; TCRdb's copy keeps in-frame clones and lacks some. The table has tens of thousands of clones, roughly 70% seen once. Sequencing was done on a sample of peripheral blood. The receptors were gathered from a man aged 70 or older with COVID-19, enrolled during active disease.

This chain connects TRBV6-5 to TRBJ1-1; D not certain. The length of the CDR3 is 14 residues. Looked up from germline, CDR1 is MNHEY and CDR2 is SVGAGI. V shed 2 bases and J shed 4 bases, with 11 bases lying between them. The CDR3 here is CASSYQPEGTEAFF. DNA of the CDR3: TGTGCCAGCAGTTACCAACCCGAGGGCACTGAAGCTTTCTTT.

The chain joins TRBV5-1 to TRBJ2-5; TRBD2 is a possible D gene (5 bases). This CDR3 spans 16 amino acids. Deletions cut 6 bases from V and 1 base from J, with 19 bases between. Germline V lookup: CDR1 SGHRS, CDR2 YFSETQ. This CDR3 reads CASTSLQTGSQETQYF. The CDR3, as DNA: TGCGCCAGCACGAGCCTCCAAACGGGAAGCCAAGAGACCCAGTACTTC.

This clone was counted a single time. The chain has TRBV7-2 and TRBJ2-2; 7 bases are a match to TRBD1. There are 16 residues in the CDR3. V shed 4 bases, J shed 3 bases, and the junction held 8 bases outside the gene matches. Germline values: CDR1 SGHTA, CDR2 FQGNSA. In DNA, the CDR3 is TGTGCCAGCAGCTCTAAGACAGGGTCTGACACCGGGGAGCTGTTTTTT. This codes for CASSSKTGSDTGELFF.

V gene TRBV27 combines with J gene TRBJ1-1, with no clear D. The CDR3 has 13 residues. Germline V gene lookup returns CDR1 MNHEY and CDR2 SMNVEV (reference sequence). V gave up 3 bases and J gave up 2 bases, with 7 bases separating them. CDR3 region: CASSFLLNTEAFF. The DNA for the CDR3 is TGTGCCAGCAGTTTCCTACTTAACACTGAAGCTTTCTTT.

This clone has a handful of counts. The CDR3 sequence is CASSSVPGQIDGYTF. CDR3 bases: TGTGCCAGCAGCTCAGTCCCGGGACAGATTGATGGCTACACCTTC. V is TRBV7-3 and J is TRBJ1-2, with 7 bases that match TRBD1. This CDR3 comprises 15 residues. Germline trimming cut 4 bases from V and 6 bases from J; bases unmatched to any gene: 11. Germline V gene data show CDR1 as SGHTA and CDR2 as FQGTGA.

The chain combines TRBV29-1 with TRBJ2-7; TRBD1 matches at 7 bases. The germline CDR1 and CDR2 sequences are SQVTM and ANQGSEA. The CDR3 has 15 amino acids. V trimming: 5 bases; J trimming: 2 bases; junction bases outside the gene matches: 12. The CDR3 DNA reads TGCAGCGTTCTTCTCCTGTGGCAGGGGGCCTACGAGCAGTACTTC. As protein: CSVLLLWQGAYEQYF.

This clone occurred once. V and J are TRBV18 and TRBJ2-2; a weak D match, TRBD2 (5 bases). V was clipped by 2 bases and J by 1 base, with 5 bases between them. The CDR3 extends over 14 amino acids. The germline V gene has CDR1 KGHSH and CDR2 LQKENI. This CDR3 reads CASSPAGNTGELFF. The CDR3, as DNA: TGTGCCAGCTCACCAGCGGGGAACACCGGGGAGCTGTTTTTT.

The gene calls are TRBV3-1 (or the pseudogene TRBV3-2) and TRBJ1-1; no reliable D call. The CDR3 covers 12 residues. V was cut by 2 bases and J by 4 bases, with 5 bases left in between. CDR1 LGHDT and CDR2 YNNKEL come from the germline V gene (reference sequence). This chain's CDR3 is CASSQSSTEAFF. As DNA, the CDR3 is TGTGCCAGCAGCCAATCGAGCACTGAAGCTTTCTTT.

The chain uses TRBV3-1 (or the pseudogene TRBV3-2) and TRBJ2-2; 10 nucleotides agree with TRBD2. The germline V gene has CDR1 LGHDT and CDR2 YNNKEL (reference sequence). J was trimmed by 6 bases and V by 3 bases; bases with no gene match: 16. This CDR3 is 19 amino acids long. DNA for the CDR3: TGTGCCAGCAGCCAGCCACCGGGACTAGCGAGGGGTAAGGCCGGGGAGCTGTTTTTT. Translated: CASSQPPGLARGKAGELFF.

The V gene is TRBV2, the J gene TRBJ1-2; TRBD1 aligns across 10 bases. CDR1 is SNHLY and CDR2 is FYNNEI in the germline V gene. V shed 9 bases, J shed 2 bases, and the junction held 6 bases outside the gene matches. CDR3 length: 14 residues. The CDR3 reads CARNRDRGNYGYTF. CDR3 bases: TGTGCCAGGAATAGGGACAGGGGAAACTATGGCTACACCTTC.

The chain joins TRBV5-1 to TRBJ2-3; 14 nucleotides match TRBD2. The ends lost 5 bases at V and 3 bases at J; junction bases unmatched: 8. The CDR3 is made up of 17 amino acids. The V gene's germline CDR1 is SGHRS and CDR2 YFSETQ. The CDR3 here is CASSSGLAGVATDTQYF. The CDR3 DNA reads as TGCGCCAGCAGTTCGGGACTAGCGGGAGTCGCAACAGATACGCAGTATTTT.

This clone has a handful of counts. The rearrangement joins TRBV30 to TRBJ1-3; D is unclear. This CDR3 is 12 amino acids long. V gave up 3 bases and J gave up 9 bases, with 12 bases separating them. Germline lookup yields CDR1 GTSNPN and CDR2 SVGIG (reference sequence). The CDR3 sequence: CAWSASGGTIYF. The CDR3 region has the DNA TGTGCCTGGAGCGCCTCAGGTGGCACCATATATTTT.

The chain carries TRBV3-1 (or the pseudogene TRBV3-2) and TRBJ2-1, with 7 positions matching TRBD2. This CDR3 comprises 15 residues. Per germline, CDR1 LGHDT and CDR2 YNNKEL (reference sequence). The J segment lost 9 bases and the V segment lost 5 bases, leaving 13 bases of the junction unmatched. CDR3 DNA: TGTGCCAGCAGCTCGTTTACCTCGGGGGGAAGTGAGCAGTTCTTC. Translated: CASSSFTSGGSEQFF.